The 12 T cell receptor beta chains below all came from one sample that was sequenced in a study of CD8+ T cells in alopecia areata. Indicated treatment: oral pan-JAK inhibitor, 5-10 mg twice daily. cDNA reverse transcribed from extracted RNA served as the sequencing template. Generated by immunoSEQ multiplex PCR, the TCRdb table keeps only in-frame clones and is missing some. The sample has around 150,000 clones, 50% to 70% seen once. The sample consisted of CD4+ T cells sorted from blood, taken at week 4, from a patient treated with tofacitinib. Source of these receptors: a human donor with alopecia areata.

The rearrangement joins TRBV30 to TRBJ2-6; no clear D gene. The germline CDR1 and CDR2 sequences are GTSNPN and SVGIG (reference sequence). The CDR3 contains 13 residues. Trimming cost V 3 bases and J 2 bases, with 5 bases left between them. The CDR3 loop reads CAWRYPGANVLTF. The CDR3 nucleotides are TGTGCCTGGAGGTATCCTGGGGCCAACGTCCTGACTTTC.

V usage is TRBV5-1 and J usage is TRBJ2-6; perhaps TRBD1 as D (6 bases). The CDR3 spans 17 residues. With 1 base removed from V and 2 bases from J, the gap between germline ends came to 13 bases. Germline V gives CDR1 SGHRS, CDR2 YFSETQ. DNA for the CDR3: TGCGCCAGCAGCTTGAGGGGGTTCAGTGCTGGGGCCAACGTCCTGACTTTC. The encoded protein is CASSLRGFSAGANVLTF.

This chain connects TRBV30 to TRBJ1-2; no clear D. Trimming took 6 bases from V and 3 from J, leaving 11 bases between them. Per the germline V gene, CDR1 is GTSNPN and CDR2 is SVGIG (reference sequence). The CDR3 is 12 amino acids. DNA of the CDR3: TGTGCCTGCGTAGGCTTGGACTATGGCTACACCTTC. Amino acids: CACVGLDYGYTF.

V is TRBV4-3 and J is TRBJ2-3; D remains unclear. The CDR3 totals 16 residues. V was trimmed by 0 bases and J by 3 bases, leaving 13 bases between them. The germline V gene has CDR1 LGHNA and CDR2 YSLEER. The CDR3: CASSQDPGGSTDTQYF. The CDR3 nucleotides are TGCGCCAGCAGCCAAGATCCCGGCGGCTCGACAGATACGCAGTATTTT.

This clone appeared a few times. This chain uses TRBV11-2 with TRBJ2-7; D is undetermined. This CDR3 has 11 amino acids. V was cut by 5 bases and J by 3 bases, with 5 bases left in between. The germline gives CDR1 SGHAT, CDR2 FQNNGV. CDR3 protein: CASSANYEQYF. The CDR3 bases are TGTGCCAGCAGCGCAAACTACGAGCAGTACTTC.

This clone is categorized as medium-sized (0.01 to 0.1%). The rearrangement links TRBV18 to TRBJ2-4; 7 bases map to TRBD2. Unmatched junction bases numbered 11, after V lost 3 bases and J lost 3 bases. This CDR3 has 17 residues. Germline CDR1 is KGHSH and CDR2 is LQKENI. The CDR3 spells CASSPPITGGGKNIQYF. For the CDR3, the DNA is TGTGCCAGCTCACCCCCGATCACTGGCGGGGGCAAAAACATTCAGTACTTC.

The CDR3 spells CASSSQGDQPQHF. In DNA form, the CDR3 reads TGTGCCAGCAGCTCACAGGGGGATCAGCCCCAGCATTTT. This chain connects TRBV7-2 to TRBJ1-5; 8 positions agree with TRBD1. The germline V gene encodes CDR1 SGHTA and CDR2 FQGNSA. Trimming removed 4 bases from V and 5 bases from J; junction bases left unmatched: 1. The CDR3 runs 13 residues.

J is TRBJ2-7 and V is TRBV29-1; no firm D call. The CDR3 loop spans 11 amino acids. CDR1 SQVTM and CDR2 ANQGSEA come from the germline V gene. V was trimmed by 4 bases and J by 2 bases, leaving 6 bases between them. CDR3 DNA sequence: TGCAGCGTTGGATCAGCCTACGAGCAGTACTTC. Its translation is CSVGSAYEQYF.

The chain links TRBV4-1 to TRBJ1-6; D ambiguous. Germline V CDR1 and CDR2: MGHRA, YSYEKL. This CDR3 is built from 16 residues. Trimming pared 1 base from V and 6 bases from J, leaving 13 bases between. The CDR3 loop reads CASSQVLWETNSPLHF. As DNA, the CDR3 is TGCGCCAGCAGCCAAGTTCTCTGGGAGACTAATTCACCCCTCCACTTT.

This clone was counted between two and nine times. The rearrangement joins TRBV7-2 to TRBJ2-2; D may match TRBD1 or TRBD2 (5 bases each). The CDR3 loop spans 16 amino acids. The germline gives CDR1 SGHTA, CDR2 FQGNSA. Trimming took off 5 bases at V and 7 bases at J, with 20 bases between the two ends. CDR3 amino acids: CASSPSGWGRGGELFF. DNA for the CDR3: TGTGCCAGCAGCCCGTCCGGGTGGGGACGGGGCGGGGAGCTGTTTTTT.

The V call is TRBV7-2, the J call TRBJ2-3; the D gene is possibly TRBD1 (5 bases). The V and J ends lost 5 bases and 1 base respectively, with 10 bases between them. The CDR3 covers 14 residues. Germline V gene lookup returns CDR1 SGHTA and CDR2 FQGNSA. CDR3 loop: CASSPQTGTDTQYF. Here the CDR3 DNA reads TGTGCCAGCAGCCCGCAGACAGGCACAGATACGCAGTATTTT.

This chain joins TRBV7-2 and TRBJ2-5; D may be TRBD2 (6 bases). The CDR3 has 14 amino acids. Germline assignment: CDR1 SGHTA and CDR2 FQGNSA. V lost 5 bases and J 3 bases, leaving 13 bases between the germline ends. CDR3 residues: CASSPVTREETQYF. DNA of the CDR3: TGTGCCAGCAGCCCGGTGACTAGGGAAGAGACCCAGTACTTC.